The T cell receptor (beta chain) under discussion was sequenced for a study of T-cell reconstitution after alpha-beta-depleted transplantation in children. CDR1 is MNHEY, CDR2 SVGAGI, per germline. This CDR3 comprises 14 residues. V lost 0 bases, J lost 5 bases, and 11 bases lay in between. It was with unique molecular identifiers that the TCRbeta library was prepared. Each CDR3 protein gets one entry after TCRdb re-called the PCR reads with MiXCR. The table records 170,000 or so distinct CDR3 sequences, roughly 6.8% of them present only once. This clonotype was seen ten or more times. This material consisted of PBMCs from the stem cell graft donor, taken from the stem cell graft. V usage is TRBV6-5 and J usage is TRBJ2-7; maybe TRBD2 (5 bases). This sequence originates from a human donor who donated a stem cell graft to a child with Wiskott-Aldrich syndrome. The DNA of the CDR3 is TGTGCCAGCAGTTACTCGGAGAGGGTCCACGAGCAGTACTTC. This gives the protein CASSYSERVHEQYF.